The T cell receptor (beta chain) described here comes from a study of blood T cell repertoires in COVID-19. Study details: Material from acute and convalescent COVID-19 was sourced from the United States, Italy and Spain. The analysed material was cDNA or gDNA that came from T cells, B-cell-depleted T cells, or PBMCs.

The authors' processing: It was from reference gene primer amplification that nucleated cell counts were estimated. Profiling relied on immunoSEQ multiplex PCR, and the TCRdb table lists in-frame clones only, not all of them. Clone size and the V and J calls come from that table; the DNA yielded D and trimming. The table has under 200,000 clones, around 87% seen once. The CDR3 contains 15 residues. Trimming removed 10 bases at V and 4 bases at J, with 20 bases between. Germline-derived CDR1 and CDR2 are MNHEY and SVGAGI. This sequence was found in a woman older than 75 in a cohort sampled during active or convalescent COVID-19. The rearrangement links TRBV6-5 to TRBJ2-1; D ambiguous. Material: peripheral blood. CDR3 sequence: CATRLMTGTYNEQFF. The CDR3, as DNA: TGTGCCACCCGACTCATGACCGGAACGTACAATGAGCAGTTCTTC.